This T cell receptor (beta chain) was sequenced during a study of neoadjuvant anti-PD-1 for oral cavity cancer. The overall study: Patients without progression got a fourth dose around day 43.

There are a few counts of this clone. The time point: after neoadjuvant nivolumab, at surgical resection. No culture or expansion preceded analysis of these blood cells. CDR1 WSHSY and CDR2 SAAADI come from the germline V gene. V was cut by 6 bases and J by 0 bases, with 12 bases left in between. The CDR3 totals 15 residues. The method was immunoSEQ multiplex PCR; TCRdb's version includes in-frame clones alone and lacks a portion of them. Of roughly 9,600 clones listed, 60% to 80% are singletons. The chain is built from TRBV10-2 and TRBJ1-5, with D perhaps TRBD1 (5 bases). Here the sequenced sample was PBMCs, taken after nivolumab (anti-PD-1) treatment. The sequence was obtained from a person aged 35 to 85 with oral cavity squamous cell carcinoma. This CDR3 is CASRGGTYSNQPQHF. CDR3 in DNA: TGCGCCAGCAGGGGAGGGACTTATAGCAATCAGCCCCAGCATTTT.